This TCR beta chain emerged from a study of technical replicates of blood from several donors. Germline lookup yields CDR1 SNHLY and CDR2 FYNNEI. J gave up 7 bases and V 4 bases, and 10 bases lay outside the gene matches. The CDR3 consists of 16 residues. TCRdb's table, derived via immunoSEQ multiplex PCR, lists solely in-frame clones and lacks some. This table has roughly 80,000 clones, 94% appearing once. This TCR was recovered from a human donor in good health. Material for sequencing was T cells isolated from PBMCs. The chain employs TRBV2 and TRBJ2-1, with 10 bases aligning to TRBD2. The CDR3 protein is CASSVRSGRALNEQFF. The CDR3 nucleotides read TGTGCCAGCAGTGTCAGGAGCGGGAGGGCTCTTAATGAGCAGTTCTTC.